The 14 T cell receptor beta chains given below trace back to one sample, sequenced in a study of patients and donors after allogeneic stem cell transplantation. TCRdb used MiXCR to reprocess the RT-PCR reads, holding one entry per CDR3 protein. The data contain about 110,000 distinct CDR3 sequences, 35% of them singletons. The sample comprised blood, either unsorted or a sorted T cell fraction (not recorded which). The receptors originated from a human donor who was either an allogeneic HSCT recipient or a stem cell or donor lymphocyte infusion donor (not recorded which). It is not recorded whose cells these are; they may come from a transplant donor.

This clonotype was seen only once. The chain combines TRBV12-3 or TRBV12-4 with TRBJ1-2, with 10 bases identical to TRBD1. V lost 6 bases to trimming and J lost 4 bases; unmatched junction nucleotides: 8. This CDR3 spans 15 amino acids. As DNA, the CDR3 is TGTGCCAGCAGCAAGGACAGGGGGTATACCTATGGCTACACCTTC. Amino acid sequence: CASSKDRGYTYGYTF.

The rearrangement joins TRBV5-1 to TRBJ2-1; TRBD1 matches 10 bases. This CDR3 region has 14 residues. CDR1 is SGHRS and CDR2 is YFSETQ in the germline V gene. V trimming: 2 bases; J trimming: 7 bases; junction bases outside the gene matches: 3. This chain's CDR3 is CASSFGGQGNEQFF. The CDR3, as DNA: TGCGCCAGCAGCTTCGGGGGACAGGGGAATGAGCAGTTCTTC.

CDR3 loop: CSAGVPQAGVDIQYF. CDR3 coding DNA: TGCAGTGCTGGGGTGCCCCAGGCGGGAGTGGACATTCAGTACTTC. V usage is TRBV20-1 and J usage is TRBJ2-4, with TRBD2 matching 7 bases. In germline, CDR1 is DFQATT, CDR2 SNEGSKA (reference sequence). V shed 5 bases and J 8 bases; nucleotides not matched to a gene: 15. The CDR3 is 15 amino acids.

The chain joins TRBV7-9 to TRBJ2-1; D is perhaps TRBD1 (6 bases). The CDR3 is 13 amino acids. Looked up from germline, CDR1 is SEHNR and CDR2 is FQNEAQ (reference sequence). The V and J ends lost 5 bases and 8 bases respectively, with 13 bases between them. This CDR3 reads CASSPYRVHEQFF. Here the CDR3 DNA reads TGTGCCAGCAGCCCCTACAGGGTCCATGAGCAGTTCTTC. Using reference TRBV7-9 and TRBJ2-1 for the parts outside the CDR3, the full variable domain is DTGVSQNPRHKITKRGQNVTFRCDPISEHNRLYWYRQTLGQGPEFLTYFQNEAQLEKSRLLSDRFSAERPKGSFSTLEIQRTEQGDSAMYLCASSPYRVHEQFFGPGTRLTVL.

The gene calls are TRBV12-3 or TRBV12-4 and TRBJ2-1; the match to TRBD2 covers 7 bases. The CDR3 is 16 amino acids. V was pared by 5 bases and J by 3 bases, with 10 bases of the junction left unmatched. The CDR3 DNA reads TGTGCCAGCAGTGACCACGCTAGCGGAAACTACAATGAGCAGTTCTTC. Protein: CASSDHASGNYNEQFF.

The chain carries TRBV7-2 and TRBJ2-3, with D perhaps matching TRBD1 (6 bases). Trimming took 6 bases from V and 1 from J, leaving 17 bases between them. This CDR3 is built from 16 residues. From germline, CDR1 is SGHTA and CDR2 FQGNSA. The chain's CDR3 is CASRSQGLVRTDTQYF. The CDR3, as DNA: TGTGCCAGCAGATCCCAGGGGCTAGTCCGCACAGATACGCAGTATTTT. Complete variable domain (other parts from reference TRBV7-2 and TRBJ2-3): GAGVSQSPSNKVTEKGKDVELRCDPISGHTALYWYRQSLGQGLEFLIYFQGNSAPDKSGLPSDRFSAERTGGSVSTLTIQRTQQEDSAVYLCASRSQGLVRTDTQYFGPGTRLTVL.

The chain uses TRBV7-3 and TRBJ2-2; TRBD2 might be the D (5 bases). This CDR3 is built from 13 residues. V shed 6 bases and J shed 7 bases, with 12 bases lying between them. The germline V gene encodes CDR1 SGHTA and CDR2 FQGTGA. In nucleotides, the CDR3 is TGTGCCAGCAGGTCCCTCGCGGGCGGGGAGCTGTTTTTT. It codes for CASRSLAGGELFF.

This chain connects TRBV6-6 to TRBJ1-6, with 7 bases matching TRBD1. V lost 7 bases, J lost 9 bases, and 12 bases stayed unmatched. The CDR3 extends over 15 amino acids. Germline values: CDR1 MNHNY, CDR2 SVGAGI (reference sequence). CDR3 sequence reads: CASTLPQQGGSPLHF. DNA for the CDR3: TGTGCCAGCACTCTCCCCCAGCAGGGGGGTTCACCCCTCCACTTT.

The CDR3 spells CASSLGQHYGYTF. The CDR3 coding sequence is TGTGCCAGCAGTTTAGGACAGCACTATGGCTACACCTTC. This sequence joins TRBV6-5 and TRBJ1-2; possibly TRBD1 for D (6 bases). The CDR3 totals 13 residues. Per the germline V gene, CDR1 is MNHEY and CDR2 is SVGAGI. Trimming took 4 bases from V and 3 from J, leaving 9 bases between them.

The chain recombines TRBV24-1 with TRBJ2-1, with 10 bases fitting TRBD2. The junction had 3 bases not matched to a gene; V was cut back by 7 bases and J by 4 bases. Germline-derived CDR1 and CDR2 are KGHDR and SFDVKD. This CDR3 has 14 amino acids. CDR3 loop: CATRASGSYNEQFF. CDR3 DNA: TGTGCCACCAGGGCTAGCGGGAGTTACAATGAGCAGTTCTTC.

This clonotype was counted between two and nine times. V and J are TRBV20-1 and TRBJ2-1; D is perhaps TRBD2 (5 bases). V lost 2 bases, J lost 8 bases, and 16 bases lay in between. The CDR3 is 14 amino acids. Germline CDR1 DFQATT, CDR2 SNEGSKA (reference sequence). In DNA, the CDR3 is TGCAGTGCTAGATACCCGGGATTAGGAGATGAGCAGTTCTTC. Amino acids: CSARYPGLGDEQFF.

This clonotype was seen a handful of times. V gene TRBV20-1 combines with J gene TRBJ2-7; D might be TRBD2 (6 bases). The CDR3 is 15 residues long. Germline V gives CDR1 DFQATT, CDR2 SNEGSKA (reference sequence). Trimming removed 4 bases at V and 2 bases at J, with 18 bases between. CDR3 DNA: TGCAGTGCTACATCGCAAAGCGGGCGAGCCTACGAGCAGTACTTC. Protein sequence: CSATSQSGRAYEQYF.

The genes are TRBV15 and TRBJ1-3; D perhaps matches TRBD1 (5 bases). The CDR3 is 15 amino acids. Germline-derived CDR1 and CDR2 are LNHNV and YYDKDF (reference sequence). V gave up 3 bases and J gave up 4 bases, with 13 bases separating them. CDR3 DNA sequence: TGTGCCACCAGCAGGGCCCAAGGGGTCGGAAACACCATATATTTT. It encodes CATSRAQGVGNTIYF.

The gene calls are TRBV20-1 and TRBJ1-3; D uncertain. The CDR3 is 11 amino acids. V was cut by 1 base and J by 10 bases, with 8 bases left in between. The germline V gene has CDR1 DFQATT and CDR2 SNEGSKA (reference sequence). CDR3 in DNA: TGCAGTGCTAGAGTAGAGGCGACCATATATTTT. Amino acids: CSARVEATIYF.